This entry is about one TCR beta chain. No antigen is known for it. The repertoire was sequenced with immunoSEQ multiplex PCR; TCRdb's copy has only in-frame clones and lacks some. Of over a million clones in the sample, around 97% were seen once. Germline V gene data show CDR1 as MRHNA and CDR2 as SNTAGT. V was pared by 4 bases and J by 5 bases, with 11 bases between. This CDR3 spans 14 amino acids. The sample is drawn from a study of shared clonotypes between healthy human individuals. Study observations and caveats: The sampled material consisted only of blood, and tissue repertoires are likely to differ.

This receptor was identified in a man younger than 45 in good health. Sequencing was done on a sample of naive CD4+ T cells sorted from blood. Subset noted: CD45RA+ positively selected. The J gene is TRBJ2-2, the V gene TRBV6-4; no clear D. The CDR3 reads CASSVYEGTGELFF. CDR3 bases: TGTGCCAGCAGTGTATACGAAGGGACCGGGGAGCTGTTTTTT.